The sequence of this TCR beta chain was determined in a study of T cell responses to AZD1222 COVID-19 vaccine. The study's findings and limits: It was only after the peak T cell response that any repertoires were sampled.

Profiled with immunoSEQ multiplex PCR; TCRdb holds only in-frame clones, not every one. The table lists roughly 170,000 clones, almost 90% of them singletons. This clone occurred a few times. The antigen remains undetermined. The CDR3 contains 14 residues. Germline V gene sequence: CDR1 MDHEN, CDR2 SYDVKM. The V segment lost 11 bases and the J segment 1 base; nucleotides outside the gene matches: 6. The rearrangement joins TRBV28 to TRBJ1-1; 11 nucleotides line up with TRBD1. This TCR was sampled from an adult in good health. The material sequenced was peripheral blood, taken on day 0 of AZD1222 vaccination. As DNA, the CDR3 is TGTGCCGGGTCGGACAGGGGGCGGAACACTGAAGCTTTCTTT. Translated: CAGSDRGRNTEAFF.